This T cell receptor beta chain is from a study of blood T cell repertoires in COVID-19. The CDR3 consists of 15 residues. V was pared by 3 bases and J by 4 bases, with 7 bases of the junction left unmatched. Germline CDR1 is LGHDT and CDR2 is YNNKEL (reference sequence). Clones were read by immunoSEQ multiplex PCR, and TCRdb kept only the in-frame ones, dropping some. The sample carries tens of thousands of clones, 83% recorded once. Sequenced sample: peripheral blood. The rearrangement joins TRBV3-1 (or the pseudogene TRBV3-2) to TRBJ1-2; TRBD1 agrees at 8 bases. This TCR derives from a woman older than 75 with acute or convalescent COVID-19. CDR3 nucleotides: TGTGCCAGCAGCCAGCGGGCAGGGGGCAGCTATGGCTACACCTTC. As protein: CASSQRAGGSYGYTF.